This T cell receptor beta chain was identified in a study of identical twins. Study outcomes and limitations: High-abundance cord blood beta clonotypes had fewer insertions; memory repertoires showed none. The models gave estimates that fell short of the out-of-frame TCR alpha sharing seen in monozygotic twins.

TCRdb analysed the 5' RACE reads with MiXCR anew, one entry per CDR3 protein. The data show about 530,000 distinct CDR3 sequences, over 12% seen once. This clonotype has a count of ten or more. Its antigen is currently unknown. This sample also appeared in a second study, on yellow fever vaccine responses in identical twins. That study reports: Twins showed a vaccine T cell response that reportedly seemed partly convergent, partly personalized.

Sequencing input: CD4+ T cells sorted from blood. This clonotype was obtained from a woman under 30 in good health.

The CDR3 region is CSAPIAGVGDTQYF. The CDR3 DNA reads TGCAGCGCTCCCATAGCGGGAGTCGGGGATACGCAGTATTTT. The V call is TRBV29-1, the J call TRBJ2-3, with 9 nucleotides matching TRBD2. Germline values: CDR1 SQVTM, CDR2 ANQGSEA. The CDR3 totals 14 residues. V lost 7 bases and J lost 6; bases outside the gene matches: 11.